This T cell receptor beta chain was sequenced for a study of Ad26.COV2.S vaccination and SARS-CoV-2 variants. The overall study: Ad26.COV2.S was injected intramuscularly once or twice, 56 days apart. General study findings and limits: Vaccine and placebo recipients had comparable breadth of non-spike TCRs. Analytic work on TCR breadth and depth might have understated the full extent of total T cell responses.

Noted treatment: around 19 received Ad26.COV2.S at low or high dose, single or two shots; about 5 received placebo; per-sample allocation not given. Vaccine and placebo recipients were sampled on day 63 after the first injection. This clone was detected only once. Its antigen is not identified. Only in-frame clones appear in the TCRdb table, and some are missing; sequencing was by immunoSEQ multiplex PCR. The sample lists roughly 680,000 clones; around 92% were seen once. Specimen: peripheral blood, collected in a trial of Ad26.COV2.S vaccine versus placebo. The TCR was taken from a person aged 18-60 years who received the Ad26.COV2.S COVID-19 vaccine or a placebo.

In DNA, the CDR3 is TGCGCCAGCAGCTTGGCCCCGGACAGGGAGGAAAGTTGGTACTTC. Protein sequence: CASSLAPDREESWYF. The gene calls are TRBV5-1 and TRBJ2-7; 8 nucleotides line up with TRBD1. V lost 0 bases, J lost 12 bases, and 14 bases stayed unmatched. The CDR3 is 15 amino acids. CDR1 is SGHRS, CDR2 YFSETQ, per germline.